The clone carrying this TCR beta chain was seen only a few times. Its antigen remains unidentified. One entry per CDR3 protein results from TCRdb running MiXCR on the reads. The table has hundreds of thousands of distinct CDR3 sequences, about 33% seen once. These data are taken from a study of T cell repertoires in cytomegalovirus infection. Study in general: Recently described HLA-C-restricted plus well-studied HLA-B-restricted CMV epitopes were used. Shared public TCR beta signatures pointed to both CMV infection and a matching HLA type.

Germline lookup yields CDR1 MNHNY and CDR2 SVGAGI (reference sequence). The CDR3 sequence is 14 residues long. V dropped 8 bases and J dropped 0 bases, with 11 bases sitting between them. Broader study findings: In two of eight donors, the top clonotype was HLA-C-restricted CMV-specific.

This sample comprised cultured CD8+ T cells from PBMCs, obtained from culture after CMV antigen stimulation. This sequence originates from a human donor in good health (CMV status not recorded). Some clones in this sample may be carry-over from other donors' samples. This chain uses TRBV6-6 with TRBJ2-4; D unclear. The CDR3 sequence: CASFPGLAKNIQYF. The DNA of the CDR3 is TGTGCCAGCTTTCCGGGCTTAGCCAAAAACATTCAGTACTTC.